One and the same sample provided the 12 T cell receptor beta chains below, sequenced in a study of T cell responses to AZD1222 COVID-19 vaccine. Measured with immunoSEQ multiplex PCR; TCRdb has only the in-frame clones, and not every one. The sample lists about 110,000 clones, roughly nine tenths occurring once. Material: peripheral blood, obtained on day 0 of AZD1222 vaccination. These receptor sequences come from an adult in good health.

V usage is TRBV2 and J usage is TRBJ1-2; no firm D call. Germline V CDR1 and CDR2: SNHLY, FYNNEI. V shed 4 bases and J shed 4 bases, with 13 bases lying between them. The CDR3 loop spans 14 amino acids. The CDR3 loop reads CASSVGKNAYGYTF. In DNA form, the CDR3 reads TGTGCCAGCAGTGTCGGCAAAAACGCCTATGGCTACACCTTC.

J is TRBJ1-2 and V is TRBV27; 9 bases map to TRBD1. The CDR3 is 13 residues long. Germline V gives CDR1 MNHEY, CDR2 SMNVEV (reference sequence). The V and J ends lost 7 bases and 5 bases, in that order; junction bases with no gene match: 5. CDR3 nucleotide sequence: TGTGCCAGCACCCCGGGACAGGGTTATGGCTACACCTTC. It encodes CASTPGQGYGYTF.

This clone has more than one count but fewer than ten. The chain uses TRBV5-1 and TRBJ2-1, with TRBD2 matching 9 bases. Germline V gene sequence: CDR1 SGHRS, CDR2 YFSETQ. The V and J ends lost 0 bases and 10 bases, in that order; junction bases with no gene match: 8. The CDR3 has 15 residues. CDR3 nucleotide sequence: TGCGCCAGCAGCTTGGGAACAGCGGGAGGCGACGAGCAGTTCTTC. Amino acids: CASSLGTAGGDEQFF.

The chain couples TRBV9 to TRBJ2-3; 7 positions agree with TRBD1. This CDR3 spans 15 amino acids. J was trimmed by 4 bases and V by 3 bases; bases with no gene match: 8. Germline CDR1 SGDLS, CDR2 YYNGEE. The CDR3 loop is CASSGRQGGSDTQYF. Here the CDR3 DNA reads TGTGCCAGCAGCGGGCGACAGGGTGGTTCAGATACGCAGTATTTT.

The chain uses TRBV28 and TRBJ2-2, with D uncertain. Germline V CDR1 and CDR2: MDHEN, SYDVKM. V lost 10 bases and J lost 1, with 13 bases in between. CDR3 length equals 14 residues. CDR3 in DNA: TGTGCCACTCTAGAGATAGTGAACACCGGGGAGCTGTTTTTT. Residues: CATLEIVNTGELFF. The whole variable domain, filled in from reference TRBV28 and TRBJ2-2, reads DVKVTQSSRYLVKRTGEKVFLECVQDMDHENMFWYRQDPGLGLRLIYFSYDVKMKEKGDIPEGYSVSREKKERFSLILESASTNQTSMYLCATLEIVNTGELFFGEGSRLTVL.

CDR3 nucleotides: TGTGCCAGCAGTTTAGTCGGCGGACTCGGTGAAGCTTTCTTT. Its protein product is CASSLVGGLGEAFF. V usage is TRBV27 and J usage is TRBJ1-1; D gene ambiguous. The CDR3 is made up of 14 amino acids. CDR1 and CDR2 from the germline V gene are MNHEY and SMNVEV (reference sequence). V was pared by 2 bases and J by 7 bases, with 14 bases between.

This sequence joins TRBV3-1 (or the pseudogene TRBV3-2) and TRBJ2-7, with a weak D call TRBD1 (6 bases). Trimming left V 1 base short and J 3 bases short, with 10 bases between. There are 14 residues in the CDR3. The germline CDR1 and CDR2 sequences are LGHDT and YNNKEL (reference sequence). The CDR3 DNA reads as TGTGCCAGCAGCCAAGTGGGACACTTCTACGAGCAGTACTTC. Its protein product is CASSQVGHFYEQYF.

This chain links TRBV9 with TRBJ1-1; the D is unclear. The CDR3 loop spans 14 amino acids. The V and J ends lost 2 bases and 0 bases respectively, with 8 bases between them. Germline V gives CDR1 SGDLS, CDR2 YYNGEE. CDR3 bases: TGTGCCAGCAGCGTGGATACAGTGAACACTGAAGCTTTCTTT. Translating gives CASSVDTVNTEAFF.

CDR3 DNA: TGTGCCAGTAGTACCGCGGGACTTAATGAAAAACTGTTTTTT. Translation gives CASSTAGLNEKLFF. The genes are TRBV19 and TRBJ1-4; maybe TRBD1 (5 bases). V was cut by 4 bases and J by 4 bases, with 10 bases left in between. The CDR3 has 14 residues. Germline CDR1 LNHDA, CDR2 SQIVND (reference sequence).

V usage is TRBV29-1 and J usage is TRBJ1-3; a possible D gene is TRBD1 (6 bases). The germline gives CDR1 SQVTM, CDR2 ANQGSEA. The CDR3 covers 13 residues. The germline V and J ends were trimmed by 7 bases and 0 bases, with 10 bases remaining between them. CDR3 amino acids: CSAKGGSGNTIYF. DNA of the CDR3: TGCAGCGCTAAAGGGGGCTCTGGAAACACCATATATTTT.

The chain combines TRBV27 with TRBJ1-1; possible D gene TRBD1, 6 bases. The V and J ends lost 6 bases and 0 bases respectively, with 17 bases between them. There are 16 residues in the CDR3. The germline V gene encodes CDR1 MNHEY and CDR2 SMNVEV (reference sequence). In DNA, the CDR3 is TGTGCCAGCAGCTTACTGGGGGGGGCGGTGAACACTGAAGCTTTCTTT. As protein: CASSLLGGAVNTEAFF.

CDR3 in amino acids: CASSPRTGYNSPLHF. The CDR3 DNA reads TGTGCCAGCTCACCGAGGACAGGCTATAATTCACCCCTCCACTTT. The gene calls are TRBV18 and TRBJ1-6, with 7 bases aligning to TRBD1. Germline values: CDR1 KGHSH, CDR2 LQKENI. V shed 3 bases and J 3 bases; nucleotides not matched to a gene: 2. This CDR3 region has 15 residues.